This T cell receptor (beta chain) was sequenced during a study of shared clonotypes between healthy human individuals. This table comes from immunoSEQ multiplex PCR, and its TCRdb copy is limited to in-frame clones, with some not included. The sample gives 950,000 to 1,300,000 clones, approximately 68% of which show up once; approximately 1.5% is in the top ten. With 8 bases removed from V and 10 bases from J, the gap between germline ends came to 23 bases. This CDR3 has 14 residues. The sample was memory CD4+ T cells sorted from blood. Subset defined: CD45RA-negative fraction. This sequence was found in a young man in good health. The chain links TRBV23-1 to TRBJ1-1, with D unclear. TRBV23-1 is an ORF for which the function is uncertain. CDR3 nucleotide sequence: TGCGCCAGCGGGAGGAGGGCAGCACGGTTAGGAGCTTTCTTT. Amino acids: CASGRRAARLGAFF.